One and the same sample provided the 8 T cell receptor beta chains below, sequenced in a study of blood T cell repertoires in COVID-19. This table comes from immunoSEQ multiplex PCR, and its TCRdb copy is limited to in-frame clones, with some not included. The top ten clones hold just under 3% of a sample with about 140,000 clones, over 75% of them seen once. The specimen was PBMCs or T cells enriched from blood (not recorded which). These receptors all come from a woman in her fifties or sixties who had recovered from COVID-19.

The chain carries TRBV25-1 and TRBJ2-7; no firm D call. The CDR3 is 15 amino acids. Germline V gene lookup returns CDR1 MGHDK and CDR2 SYGVNS. Between the trimmed V and J ends, which lost 4 bases and 0 bases, there was a span of 13 bases. The CDR3 sequence is CASSAPSRASYEQYF. In DNA form, the CDR3 reads TGTGCCAGCAGTGCCCCCTCTCGAGCCTCCTACGAGCAGTACTTC.

This chain joins TRBV27 and TRBJ1-5; weak D call: TRBD1 (6 bases). V lost 3 bases to trimming and J lost 4 bases, with 10 bases between them. Germline CDR1 reads MNHEY; CDR2 reads SMNVEV (reference sequence). The CDR3 is 14 amino acids. CDR3 sequence: CASSFQQGNQPQHF. CDR3 nucleotides: TGTGCCAGCAGTTTCCAGCAGGGGAATCAGCCCCAGCATTTT.

This chain uses TRBV5-4 with TRBJ1-2; 8 bases fit TRBD1. Looked up from germline, CDR1 is SGHNT and CDR2 is YYREEE (reference sequence). V trimming: 3 bases; J trimming: 12 bases; junction bases outside the gene matches: 19. The CDR3 runs to 16 residues. CDR3 DNA sequence: TGTGCCAGCAGCTCGACACCCTACGACAGGGGCCGGTTAGACACCTTC. Translating gives CASSSTPYDRGRLDTF.

This clone was seen a single time. The V gene is TRBV5-6, the J gene TRBJ2-7; TRBD1 matches 9 bases. Germline V gene data show CDR1 as SGHDT and CDR2 as YYEEEE. This CDR3 is built from 15 residues. Trimming removed 1 base from V and 3 bases from J; junction bases left unmatched: 5. The CDR3 reads CASSLTGGLNYEQYF. CDR3 bases: TGTGCCAGCAGCTTGACAGGGGGCTTAAACTACGAGCAGTACTTC.

This clone appeared a single time. The chain combines TRBV7-3 with TRBJ1-1, with 10 bases lining up with TRBD1. The J segment lost 8 bases and the V segment lost 5 bases, leaving 8 bases of the junction unmatched. This CDR3 is built from 14 residues. Looked up from germline, CDR1 is SGHTA and CDR2 is FQGTGA. For the CDR3, the DNA is TGTGCCAGCAGCCCTTGGACAGGGGGAGGAGAAGCTTTCTTT. Translated, it gives CASSPWTGGGEAFF.

This sequence joins TRBV7-9 and TRBJ1-1, with no clear D. V was clipped by 2 bases and J by 1 base, with 5 bases between them. Germline-derived CDR1 and CDR2 are SEHNR and FQNEAQ (reference sequence). The CDR3 has 13 residues. The CDR3 spells CASSLSGNTEAFF. In nucleotides, the CDR3 is TGTGCCAGCAGCTTATCGGGGAACACTGAAGCTTTCTTT.

V usage is TRBV9 and J usage is TRBJ1-1; D not resolved. This CDR3 region has 13 residues. V lost 5 bases and J 0 bases, leaving 8 bases between the germline ends. The germline gives CDR1 SGDLS, CDR2 YYNGEE. CDR3 sequence reads: CASSRGLNTEAFF. Here the CDR3 DNA reads TGTGCCAGCAGTCGGGGTTTGAACACTGAAGCTTTCTTT. Full variable domain (missing parts from reference TRBV9 and TRBJ1-1): DSGVTQTPKHLITATGQRVTLRCSPRSGDLSVYWYQQSLDQGLQFLIQYYNGEERAKGNILERFSAQQFPDLHSELNLSSLELGDSALYFCASSRGLNTEAFFGQGTRLTVV.

This clone has a single count. V is TRBV9 and J is TRBJ2-3, with D uncertain. The V gene's germline CDR1 is SGDLS and CDR2 YYNGEE. V shed 0 bases and J shed 6 bases, with 5 bases lying between them. The CDR3 loop spans 12 amino acids. The CDR3 nucleotides are TGTGCCAGCAGCGTAGGGGCGGATACGCAGTATTTT. Translated: CASSVGADTQYF.